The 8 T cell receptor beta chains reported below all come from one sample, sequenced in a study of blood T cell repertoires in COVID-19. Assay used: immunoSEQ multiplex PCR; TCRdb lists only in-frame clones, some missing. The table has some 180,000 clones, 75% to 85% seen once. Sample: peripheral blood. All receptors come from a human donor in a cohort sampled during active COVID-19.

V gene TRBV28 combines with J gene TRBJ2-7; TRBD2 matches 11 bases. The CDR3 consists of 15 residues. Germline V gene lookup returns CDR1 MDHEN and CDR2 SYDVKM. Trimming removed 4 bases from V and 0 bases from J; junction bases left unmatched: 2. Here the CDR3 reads CASSSGLAVSYEQYF. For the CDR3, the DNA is TGTGCCAGCAGTTCGGGACTAGCGGTCTCCTACGAGCAGTACTTC.

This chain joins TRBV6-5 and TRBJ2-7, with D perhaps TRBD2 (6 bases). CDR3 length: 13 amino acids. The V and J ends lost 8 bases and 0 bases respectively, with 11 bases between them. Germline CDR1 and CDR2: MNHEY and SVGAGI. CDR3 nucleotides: TGTGCCAGCGGGAGCGGGCCCTCCTACGAGCAGTACTTC. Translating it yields CASGSGPSYEQYF.

CDR3 sequence reads: CASSRDSYKEYEQYF. In DNA, the CDR3 is TGTGCCAGCAGCCGGGACTCCTACAAAGAGTACGAGCAGTACTTC. The chain recombines TRBV14 with TRBJ2-7; possibly TRBD2 for D (6 bases). Germline V gives CDR1 SGHDN, CDR2 FVKESK. Trimming removed 4 bases at V and 4 bases at J, with 17 bases between. This CDR3 contains 15 residues.

CDR3 loop: CASLSGTAYNEQFF. The CDR3 DNA reads TGTGCCAGTTTATCCGGGACAGCTTACAATGAGCAGTTCTTC. This rearrangement joins TRBV19 to TRBJ2-1; 7 bases match TRBD1. The length of the CDR3 is 14 residues. Germline trimming cut 8 bases from V and 4 bases from J; bases unmatched to any gene: 8. Germline V gives CDR1 LNHDA, CDR2 SQIVND (reference sequence).

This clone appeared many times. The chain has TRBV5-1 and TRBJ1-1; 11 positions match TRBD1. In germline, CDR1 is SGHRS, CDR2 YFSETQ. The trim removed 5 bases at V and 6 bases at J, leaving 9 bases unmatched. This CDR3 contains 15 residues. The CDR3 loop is CASSNVGQGAPEAFF. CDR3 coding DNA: TGCGCCAGCAGTAACGTCGGACAGGGGGCTCCTGAAGCTTTCTTT.

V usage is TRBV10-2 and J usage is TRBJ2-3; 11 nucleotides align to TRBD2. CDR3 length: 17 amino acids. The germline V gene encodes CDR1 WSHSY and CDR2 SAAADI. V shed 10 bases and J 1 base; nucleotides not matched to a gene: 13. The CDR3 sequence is CATKRWGTSGGTDTQYF. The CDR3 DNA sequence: TGCGCCACCAAACGTTGGGGGACTAGCGGAGGCACAGATACGCAGTATTTT.

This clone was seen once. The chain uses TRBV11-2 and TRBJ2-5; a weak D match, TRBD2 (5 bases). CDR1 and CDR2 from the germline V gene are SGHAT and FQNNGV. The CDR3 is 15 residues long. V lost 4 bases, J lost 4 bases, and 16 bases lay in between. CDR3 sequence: CASSSGIRGRETQYF. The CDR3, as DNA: TGTGCCAGCAGCTCCGGGATCAGAGGCCGAGAGACCCAGTACTTC.

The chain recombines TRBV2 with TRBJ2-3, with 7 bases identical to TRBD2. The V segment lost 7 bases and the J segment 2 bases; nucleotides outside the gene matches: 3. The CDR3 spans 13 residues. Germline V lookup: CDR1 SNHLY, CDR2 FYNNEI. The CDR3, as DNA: TGTGCCAGCAACGCGGGAGCCACAGATACGCAGTATTTT. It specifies CASNAGATDTQYF.